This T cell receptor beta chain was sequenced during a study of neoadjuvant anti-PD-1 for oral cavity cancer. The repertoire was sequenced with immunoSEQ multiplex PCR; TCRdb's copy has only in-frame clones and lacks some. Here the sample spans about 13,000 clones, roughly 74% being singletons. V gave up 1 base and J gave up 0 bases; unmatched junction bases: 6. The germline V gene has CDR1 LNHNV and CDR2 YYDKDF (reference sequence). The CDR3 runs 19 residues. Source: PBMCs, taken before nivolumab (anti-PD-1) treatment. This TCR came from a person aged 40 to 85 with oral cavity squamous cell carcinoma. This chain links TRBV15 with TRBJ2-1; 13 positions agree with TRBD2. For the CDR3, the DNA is TGTGCCACCAGCAGAGGGACTAGCGGGAGCAGGAGCTCCTACAATGAGCAGTTCTTC. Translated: CATSRGTSGSRSSYNEQFF. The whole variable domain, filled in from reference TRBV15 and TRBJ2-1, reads DAMVIQNPRYQVTQFGKPVTLSCSQTLNHNVMYWYQQKSSQAPKLLFHYYDKDFNNEADTPDNFQSRRPNTSFCFLDIRSPGLGDTAMYLCATSRGTSGSRSSYNEQFFGPGTRLTVL.